This T cell receptor (beta chain) was observed in a study of cytomegalovirus exposure and HLA in healthy donors. Study results and limitations: TRBV6-2, TRBV6-3 and some other V segments were unresolvable in 87-base-pair reads. Earlier analysis looked at TCR beta V segments, and most were productive about 90% or about 30% of the time. Reports state that TCR beta sequences accurately predicted most subjects' HLA-A and HLA-B alleles. Near-uniform donor sequencing depth was presumed by presence/absence analyses.

This clone was recorded only once. The antigen remains unidentified. This CDR3 has 11 amino acids. Germline V gene lookup returns CDR1 DFQATT and CDR2 SNEGSKA (reference sequence). V lost 5 bases and J lost 4, with 6 bases in between. The study ran its PCR with 60 Vbeta and 13 Jbeta primers. TCRdb keeps only in-frame clones here, not all; method: immunoSEQ multiplex PCR. The repertoire has fewer than 250,000 clones, over 60% of them found once; the top ten carry around 1%. Specimen: PBMCs. The clonotype comes from a middle-aged woman in good health and CMV-seronegative. The chain is built from TRBV20-1 and TRBJ1-3; D uncertain. Written as DNA, the CDR3 is TGCAGTGCTGCAACAGGAAACACCATATATTTT. This translates into CSAATGNTIYF.